This T cell receptor (beta chain) was documented in a study of identical twins. General study points: Where beta out-of-frame sequences were concerned, excess twin sharing was weaker.

The CDR3 has 13 amino acids. Trimming pared 5 bases from V and 3 bases from J, leaving 9 bases between. Germline loops: CDR1 MNHEY, CDR2 SVGAGI. Comments on this clonotype: Its antigen is unknown.

With template switching, a universal primer site was added, and the cDNA carried unique molecular identifiers. From the 5' RACE reads, TCRdb called clonotypes with MiXCR, one entry per CDR3 protein. The data contain roughly 1.6 million distinct CDR3 sequences, under 35% of them singletons. This rearrangement joins TRBV6-5 to TRBJ2-3, with TRBD1 as a possible D gene (6 bases). The sample was cord blood. This receptor was obtained from a newborn girl in good health. This chain's CDR3 is CASSGDTTDTQYF. The CDR3 coding sequence is TGTGCCAGCAGTGGGGACACTACAGATACGCAGTATTTT.